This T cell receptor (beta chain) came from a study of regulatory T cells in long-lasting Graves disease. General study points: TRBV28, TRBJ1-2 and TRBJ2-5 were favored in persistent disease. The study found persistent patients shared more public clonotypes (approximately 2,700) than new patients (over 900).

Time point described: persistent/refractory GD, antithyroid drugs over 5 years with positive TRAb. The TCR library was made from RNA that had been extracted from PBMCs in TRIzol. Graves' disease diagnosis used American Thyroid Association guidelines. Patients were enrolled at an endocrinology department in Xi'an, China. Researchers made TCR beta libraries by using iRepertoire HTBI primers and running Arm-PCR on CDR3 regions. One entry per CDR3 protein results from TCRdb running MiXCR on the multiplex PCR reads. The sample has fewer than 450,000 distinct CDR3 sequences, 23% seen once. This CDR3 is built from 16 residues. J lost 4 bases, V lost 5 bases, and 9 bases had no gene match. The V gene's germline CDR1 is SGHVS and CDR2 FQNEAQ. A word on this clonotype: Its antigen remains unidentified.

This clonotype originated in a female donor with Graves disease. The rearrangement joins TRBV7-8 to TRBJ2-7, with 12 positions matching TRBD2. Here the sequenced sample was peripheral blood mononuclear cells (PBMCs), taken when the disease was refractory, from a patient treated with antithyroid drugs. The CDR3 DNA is TGTGCCAGCAGCCTTTCGACTAGCGGGAGATCTTACGAGCAGTACTTC. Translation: CASSLSTSGRSYEQYF.